One sample yielded the 11 T cell receptor beta chains listed below, sequenced in a study of Ad26.COV2.S vaccination and SARS-CoV-2 variants. Treatment indicated: about 20 received Ad26.COV2.S at low or high dose, single or two shots; 5 received placebo; per-sample allocation not given. Samples came from day 63 after the first vaccine or placebo injection. The data were produced by immunoSEQ multiplex PCR, yet TCRdb's version contains in-frame clones alone and is incomplete. This repertoire shows 380,000 or so clones, about four fifths found once; its top ten account for approximately 7.8%. This specimen was peripheral blood, taken in a trial of Ad26.COV2.S vaccine versus placebo. The source is a person between 18 and 59 years old who received the Ad26.COV2.S COVID-19 vaccine or a placebo.

This clone was detected only once. The chain combines TRBV27 with TRBJ1-2; TRBD1 matches at 7 bases. The trim removed 4 bases at V and 2 bases at J, leaving 7 bases unmatched. Germline CDR1 is MNHEY and CDR2 is SMNVEV (reference sequence). The CDR3 runs to 15 residues. The chain's CDR3 is CASSSRTGWNYGYTF. Here the CDR3 DNA reads TGTGCCAGCAGTTCTCGGACAGGCTGGAACTATGGCTACACCTTC.

The chain combines TRBV12-3 or TRBV12-4 with TRBJ1-1; tentatively, D is TRBD1 (6 bases). The CDR3 has 13 residues. V lost 5 bases and J 1 base, leaving 8 bases between the germline ends. The DNA of the CDR3 is TGTGCCAGCAGTCCGACAGGGAACACTGAAGCTTTCTTT. Translated, it gives CASSPTGNTEAFF.

This sequence joins TRBV6-2 or TRBV6-3 and TRBJ1-6; no clear D gene. CDR3 size: 14 residues. The V end lost 2 bases, the J end lost 14 bases, and 16 bases lay between the germline ends. The V gene's germline CDR1 is MNHEY and CDR2 SVGEGT. This CDR3 is CASSYPDAFSTLHF. The CDR3 DNA reads as TGTGCCAGCAGTTACCCGGATGCTTTTTCGACCCTCCACTTT.

The chain is built from TRBV30 and TRBJ1-1, with TRBD1 matching over 7 bases. The CDR3 length is 14 residues. Germline CDR1 is GTSNPN and CDR2 is SVGIG (reference sequence). After removal of 2 bases from V and 6 bases from J, the junction contained 9 bases not matched to a gene. DNA for the CDR3: TGTGCCTGGAGTCACAGGGGAAAGGCCCCTGAAGCTTTCTTT. This sequence encodes CAWSHRGKAPEAFF.

The chain is built from TRBV20-1 and TRBJ1-4; unclear D gene. Between the trimmed V and J ends, which lost 6 bases and 11 bases, there was a span of 13 bases. CDR1 is DFQATT and CDR2 is SNEGSKA in the germline V gene (reference sequence). The CDR3 runs to 11 residues. The CDR3 loop reads CSAADLSKLFF. CDR3 nucleotide sequence: TGCAGTGCGGCTGACTTATCCAAACTGTTTTTT.

This clone showed up many times. This rearrangement joins TRBV19 to TRBJ2-2; 16 nucleotides agree with TRBD2. V was clipped by 7 bases and J by 8 bases; unmatched bases: 4. Germline V CDR1 and CDR2: LNHDA, SQIVND (reference sequence). CDR3 length equals 15 residues. CDR3 in amino acids: CASTSGLAGGGELFF. CDR3 coding DNA: TGTGCCAGTACCTCGGGACTAGCGGGAGGGGGGGAGCTGTTTTTT.

The chain uses TRBV29-1 and TRBJ1-2; D ambiguous. The V end lost 2 bases, the J end lost 6 bases, and 7 bases lay between the germline ends. The V gene's germline CDR1 is SQVTM and CDR2 ANQGSEA. The CDR3 has 11 residues. In DNA form, the CDR3 reads TGCAGCGTTGAAAGCCCGGATGGCTACACCTTC. This sequence encodes CSVESPDGYTF.

The chain has TRBV6-5 and TRBJ1-1, with D possibly being TRBD1 (5 bases). Germline CDR1 and CDR2: MNHEY and SVGAGI. V was clipped by 5 bases and J by 0 bases, with 13 bases between them. The CDR3 is 15 residues long. CDR3 sequence: CASSRPRGVNTEAFF. In DNA form, the CDR3 reads TGTGCCAGCAGTCGCCCGCGGGGCGTGAACACTGAAGCTTTCTTT.

This sequence joins TRBV29-1 and TRBJ1-1, with 8 bases matching TRBD1. From germline, CDR1 is SQVTM and CDR2 ANQGSEA. CDR3 size: 11 residues. V trimming: 6 bases; J trimming: 5 bases; junction bases outside the gene matches: 2. The CDR3 sequence: CSVDRGTEAFF. As DNA, the CDR3 is TGCAGCGTAGACAGGGGTACTGAAGCTTTCTTT.

This chain links TRBV6-5 with TRBJ2-3; D is undetermined. V was trimmed by 0 bases and J by 4 bases, leaving 11 bases between them. The CDR3 length is 15 residues. Germline values: CDR1 MNHEY, CDR2 SVGAGI. CDR3 in DNA: TGTGCCAGCAGTTACTCGCCGGCTAGGGCAGATACGCAGTATTTT. It is translated as CASSYSPARADTQYF.

The V and J genes are TRBV5-8 and TRBJ1-4; D remains unclear. Trimming pared 4 bases from V and 5 bases from J, leaving 12 bases between. CDR3 length: 14 amino acids. Germline V gives CDR1 SGHTS, CDR2 YDEGEE. This CDR3 reads CASSPIDFNEKLFF. The CDR3 DNA is TGTGCCAGCAGCCCAATAGACTTCAATGAAAAACTGTTTTTT.